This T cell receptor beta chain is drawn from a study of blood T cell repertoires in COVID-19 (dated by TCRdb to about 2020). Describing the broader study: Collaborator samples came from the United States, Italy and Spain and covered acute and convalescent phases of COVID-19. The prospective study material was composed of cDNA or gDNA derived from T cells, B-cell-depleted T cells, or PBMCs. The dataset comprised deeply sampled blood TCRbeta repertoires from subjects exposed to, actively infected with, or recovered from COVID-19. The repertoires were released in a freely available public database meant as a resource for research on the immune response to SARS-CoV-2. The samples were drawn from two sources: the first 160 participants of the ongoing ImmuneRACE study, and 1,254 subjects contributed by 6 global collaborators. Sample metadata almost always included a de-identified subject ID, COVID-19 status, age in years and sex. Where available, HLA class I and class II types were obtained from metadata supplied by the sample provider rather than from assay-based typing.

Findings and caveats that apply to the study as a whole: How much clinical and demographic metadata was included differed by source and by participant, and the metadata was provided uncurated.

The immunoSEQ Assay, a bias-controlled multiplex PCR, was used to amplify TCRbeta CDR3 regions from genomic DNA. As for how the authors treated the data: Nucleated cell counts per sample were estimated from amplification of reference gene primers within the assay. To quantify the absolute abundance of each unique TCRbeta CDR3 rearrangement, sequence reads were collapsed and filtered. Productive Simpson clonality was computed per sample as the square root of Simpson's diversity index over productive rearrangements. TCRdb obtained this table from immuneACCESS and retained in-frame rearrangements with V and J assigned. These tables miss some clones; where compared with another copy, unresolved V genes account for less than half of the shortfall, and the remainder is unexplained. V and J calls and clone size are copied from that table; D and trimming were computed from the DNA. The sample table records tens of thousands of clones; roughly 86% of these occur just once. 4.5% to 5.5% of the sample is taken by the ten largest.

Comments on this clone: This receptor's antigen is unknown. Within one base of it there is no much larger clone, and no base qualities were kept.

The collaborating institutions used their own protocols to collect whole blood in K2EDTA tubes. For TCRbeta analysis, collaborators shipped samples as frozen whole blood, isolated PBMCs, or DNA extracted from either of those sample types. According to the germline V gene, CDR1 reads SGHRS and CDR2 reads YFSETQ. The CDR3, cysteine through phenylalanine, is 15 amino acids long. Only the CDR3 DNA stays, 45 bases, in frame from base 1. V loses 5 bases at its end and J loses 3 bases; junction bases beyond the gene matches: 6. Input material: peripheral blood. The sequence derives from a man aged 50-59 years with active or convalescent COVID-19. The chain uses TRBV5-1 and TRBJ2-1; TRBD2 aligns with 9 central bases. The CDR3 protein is CASRFRLADYNEQFF. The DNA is TGCGCCAGCAGATTCCGACTAGCGGACTACAATGAGCAGTTCTTC.